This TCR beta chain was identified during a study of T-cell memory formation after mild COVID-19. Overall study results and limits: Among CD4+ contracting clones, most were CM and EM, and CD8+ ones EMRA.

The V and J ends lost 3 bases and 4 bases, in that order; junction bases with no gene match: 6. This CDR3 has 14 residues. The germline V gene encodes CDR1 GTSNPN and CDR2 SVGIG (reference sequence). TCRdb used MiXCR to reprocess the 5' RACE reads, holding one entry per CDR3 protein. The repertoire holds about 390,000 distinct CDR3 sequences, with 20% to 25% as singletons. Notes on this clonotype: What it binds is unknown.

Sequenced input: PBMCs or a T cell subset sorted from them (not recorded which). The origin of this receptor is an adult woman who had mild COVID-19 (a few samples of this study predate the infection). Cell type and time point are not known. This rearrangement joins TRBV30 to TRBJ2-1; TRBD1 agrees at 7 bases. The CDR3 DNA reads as TGTGCCTGGAGCAAAGGGGGCGCATACAATGAGCAGTTCTTC. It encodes CAWSKGGAYNEQFF.